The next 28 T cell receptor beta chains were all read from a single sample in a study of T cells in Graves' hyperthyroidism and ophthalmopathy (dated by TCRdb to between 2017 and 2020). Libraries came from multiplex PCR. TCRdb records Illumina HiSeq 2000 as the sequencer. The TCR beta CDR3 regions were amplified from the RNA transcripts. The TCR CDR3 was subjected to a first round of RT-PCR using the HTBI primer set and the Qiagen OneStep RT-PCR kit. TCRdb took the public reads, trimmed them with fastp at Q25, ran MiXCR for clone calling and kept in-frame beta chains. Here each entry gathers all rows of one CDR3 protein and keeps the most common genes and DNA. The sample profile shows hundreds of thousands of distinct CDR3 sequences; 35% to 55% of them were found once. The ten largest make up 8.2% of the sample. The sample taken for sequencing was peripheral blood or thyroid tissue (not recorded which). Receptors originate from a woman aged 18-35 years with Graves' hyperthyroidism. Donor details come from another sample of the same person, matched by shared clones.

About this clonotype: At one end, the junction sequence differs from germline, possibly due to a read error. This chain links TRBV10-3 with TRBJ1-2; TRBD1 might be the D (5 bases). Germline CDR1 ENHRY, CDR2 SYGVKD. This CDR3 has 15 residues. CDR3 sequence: CAISEEGRSYYSYTF. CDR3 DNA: TGTGCCATCAGTGAGGAGGGGCGCTCATACTATAGCTACACCTTC.

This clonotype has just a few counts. The CDR3 here is CASSGDGVVSYEQYF. For the CDR3, the DNA is TGTGCCAGCAGCGGGGACGGGGTGGTTAGCTACGAGCAGTACTTC. The V and J genes are TRBV25-1 and TRBJ2-7; D is tentatively TRBD1 or TRBD2 (5 bases each). This CDR3 region has 15 residues. Germline V gene sequence: CDR1 MGHDK, CDR2 SYGVNS. Trimming cost V 6 bases and J 3 bases, with 18 bases left between them.

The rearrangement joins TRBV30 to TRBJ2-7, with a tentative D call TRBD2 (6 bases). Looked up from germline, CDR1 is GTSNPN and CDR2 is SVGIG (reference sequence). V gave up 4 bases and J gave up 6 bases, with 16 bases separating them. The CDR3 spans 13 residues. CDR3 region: CAWKIPGVREQYF. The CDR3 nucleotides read TGTGCCTGGAAGATCCCGGGGGTTCGCGAGCAGTACTTC.

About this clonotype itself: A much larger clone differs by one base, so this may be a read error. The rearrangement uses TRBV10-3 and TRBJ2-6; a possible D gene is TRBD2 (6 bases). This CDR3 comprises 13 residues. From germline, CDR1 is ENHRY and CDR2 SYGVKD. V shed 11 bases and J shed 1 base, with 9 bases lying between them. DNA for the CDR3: TGTGCCCTCGGGGGTTCTGGGGCCAACGTCCTGACTTTC. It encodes CALGGSGANVLTF.

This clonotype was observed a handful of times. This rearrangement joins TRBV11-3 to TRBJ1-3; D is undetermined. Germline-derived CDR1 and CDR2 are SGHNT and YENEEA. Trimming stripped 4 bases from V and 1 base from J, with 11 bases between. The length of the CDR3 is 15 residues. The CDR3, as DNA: TGTGCCAGCAGCTCTTTCAGCACTTCTGGAAACACCATATATTTT. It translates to CASSSFSTSGNTIYF.

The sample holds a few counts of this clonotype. The CDR3 DNA reads as TGCAGTGCTAGAGATCGACTAGTCCCGTCCTACGAGCAGTACTTC. Protein sequence: CSARDRLVPSYEQYF. The chain recombines TRBV20-1 with TRBJ2-7, with a weak D call TRBD2 (6 bases). The CDR3 totals 15 residues. V lost 0 bases, J lost 1 base, and 13 bases lay in between. Looked up from germline, CDR1 is DFQATT and CDR2 is SNEGSKA (reference sequence).

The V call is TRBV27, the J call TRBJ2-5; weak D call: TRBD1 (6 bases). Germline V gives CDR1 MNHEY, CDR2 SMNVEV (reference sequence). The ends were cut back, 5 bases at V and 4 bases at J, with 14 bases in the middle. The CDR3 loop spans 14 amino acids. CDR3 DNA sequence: TGTGCCAGCAGTGAACCGGACAGTCGAGAGACCCAGTACTTC. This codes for CASSEPDSRETQYF.

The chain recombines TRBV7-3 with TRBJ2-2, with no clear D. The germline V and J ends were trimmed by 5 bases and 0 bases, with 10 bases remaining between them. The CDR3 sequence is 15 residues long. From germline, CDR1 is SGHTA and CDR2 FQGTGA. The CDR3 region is CASSQAPTNTGELFF. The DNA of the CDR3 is TGTGCCAGCAGCCAAGCCCCAACGAACACCGGGGAGCTGTTTTTT.

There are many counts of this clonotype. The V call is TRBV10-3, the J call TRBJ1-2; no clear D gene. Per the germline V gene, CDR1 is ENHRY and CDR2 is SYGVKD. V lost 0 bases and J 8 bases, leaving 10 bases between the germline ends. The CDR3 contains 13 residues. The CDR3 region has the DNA TGTGCCATCAGTGAGTCGCCAGGAGACGGCTACACCTTC. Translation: CAISESPGDGYTF.

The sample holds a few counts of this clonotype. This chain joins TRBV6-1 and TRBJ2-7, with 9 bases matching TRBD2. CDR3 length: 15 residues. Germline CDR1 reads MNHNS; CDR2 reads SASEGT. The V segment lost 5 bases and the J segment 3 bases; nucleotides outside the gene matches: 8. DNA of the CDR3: TGTGCCAGCAGTCAGGCAGGGACTAGCAGCTACGAGCAGTACTTC. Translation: CASSQAGTSSYEQYF.

The DNA for the CDR3 is TGTGCCAGCAGCCAAAACGGACAGGGCGAAATCCTCCACTTT. Translation gives CASSQNGQGEILHF. The chain combines TRBV14 with TRBJ1-6; 8 bases are shared with TRBD1. The V gene's germline CDR1 is SGHDN and CDR2 FVKESK. The CDR3 has 14 amino acids. Losses at the gene ends were 2 bases for V and 15 bases for J; bases not matched to a gene: 9.

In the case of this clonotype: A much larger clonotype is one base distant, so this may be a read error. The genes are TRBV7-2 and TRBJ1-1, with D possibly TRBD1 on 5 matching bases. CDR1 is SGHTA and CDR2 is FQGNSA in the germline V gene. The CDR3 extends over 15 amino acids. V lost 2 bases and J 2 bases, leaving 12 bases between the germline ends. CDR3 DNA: TGTGCCAGCAGCTTATTCGGGGCAGGCAACACTGAAGCTTTCTTT. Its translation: CASSLFGAGNTEAFF.

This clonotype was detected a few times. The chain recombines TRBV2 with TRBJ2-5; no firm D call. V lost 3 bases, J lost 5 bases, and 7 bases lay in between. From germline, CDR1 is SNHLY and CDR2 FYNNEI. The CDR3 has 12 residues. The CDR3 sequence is CASSDSFETQYF. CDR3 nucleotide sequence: TGTGCCAGCAGTGATAGTTTTGAGACCCAGTACTTC. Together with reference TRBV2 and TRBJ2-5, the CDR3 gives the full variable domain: EPEVTQTPSHQVTQMGQEVILRCVPISNHLYFYWYRQILGQKVEFLVSFYNNEISEKSEIFDDQFSVERPDGSNFTLKIRSTKLEDSAMYFCASSDSFETQYFGPGTRLLVL.

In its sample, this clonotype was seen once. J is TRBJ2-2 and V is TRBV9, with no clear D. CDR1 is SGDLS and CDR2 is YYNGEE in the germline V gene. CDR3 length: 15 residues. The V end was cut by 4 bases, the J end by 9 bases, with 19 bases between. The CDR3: CASSPLKGERRELFF. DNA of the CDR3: TGTGCCAGCAGCCCTCTAAAGGGCGAAAGGCGGGAGCTGTTTTTT.

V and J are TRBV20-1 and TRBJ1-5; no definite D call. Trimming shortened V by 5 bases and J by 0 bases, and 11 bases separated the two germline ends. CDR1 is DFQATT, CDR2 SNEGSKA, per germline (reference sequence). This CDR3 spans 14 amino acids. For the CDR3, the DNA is TGCAGTGCTGACCCGGGCTATAGCAATCAGCCCCAGCATTTT. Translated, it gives CSADPGYSNQPQHF.

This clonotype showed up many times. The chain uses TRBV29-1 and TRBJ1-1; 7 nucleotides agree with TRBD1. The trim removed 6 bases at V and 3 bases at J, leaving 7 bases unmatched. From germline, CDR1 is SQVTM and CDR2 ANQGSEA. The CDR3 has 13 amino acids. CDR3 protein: CSVQTGLDTEAFF. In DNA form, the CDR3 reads TGCAGCGTACAGACAGGGCTTGACACTGAAGCTTTCTTT.

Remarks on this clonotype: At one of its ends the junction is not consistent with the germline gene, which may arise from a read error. The CDR3 sequence is CATSDSPGGNVLTF. CDR3 DNA: TGTGCCACCAGTGATTCCCCAGGGGGCAACGTCCTGACTTTC. The chain couples TRBV24-1 to TRBJ2-6; 7 bases agree with TRBD1. The CDR3 covers 14 residues. Germline V lookup: CDR1 KGHDR, CDR2 SFDVKD.

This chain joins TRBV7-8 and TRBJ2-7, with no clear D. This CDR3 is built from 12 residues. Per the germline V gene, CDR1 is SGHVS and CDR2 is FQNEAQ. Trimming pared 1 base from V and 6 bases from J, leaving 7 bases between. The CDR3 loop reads CASSLGSSEQYF. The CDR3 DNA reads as TGTGCCAGCAGCTTAGGCAGTTCCGAGCAGTACTTC. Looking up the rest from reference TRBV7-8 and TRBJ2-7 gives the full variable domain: GAGVSQSPRYKVAKRGQDVALRCDPISGHVSLFWYQQALGQGPEFLTYFQNEAQLDKSGLPSDRFFAERPEGSVSTLKIQRTQQEDSAVYLCASSLGSSEQYFGPGTRLTVT.

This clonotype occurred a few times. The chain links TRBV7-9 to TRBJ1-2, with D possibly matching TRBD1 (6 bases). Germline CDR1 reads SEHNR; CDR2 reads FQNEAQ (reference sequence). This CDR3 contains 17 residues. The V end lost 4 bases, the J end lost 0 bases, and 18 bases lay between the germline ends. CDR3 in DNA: TGTGCCAGCAGCTCGAGGACAGCAGATCAGGCTAACTATGGCTACACCTTC. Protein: CASSSRTADQANYGYTF.

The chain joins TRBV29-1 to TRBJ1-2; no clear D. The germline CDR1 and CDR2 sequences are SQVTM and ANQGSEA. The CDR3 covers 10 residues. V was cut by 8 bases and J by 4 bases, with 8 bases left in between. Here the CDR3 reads CSLEGYGYTF. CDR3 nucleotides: TGCAGCTTGGAGGGCTATGGCTACACCTTC.

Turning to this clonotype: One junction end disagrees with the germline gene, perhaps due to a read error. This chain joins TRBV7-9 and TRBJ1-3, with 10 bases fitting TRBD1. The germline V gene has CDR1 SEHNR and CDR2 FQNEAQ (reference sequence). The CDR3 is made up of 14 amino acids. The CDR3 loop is CASSLTGTGDTINF. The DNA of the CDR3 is TGTGCCAGCAGCTTAACCGGGACAGGGGACACCATAAATTTT.

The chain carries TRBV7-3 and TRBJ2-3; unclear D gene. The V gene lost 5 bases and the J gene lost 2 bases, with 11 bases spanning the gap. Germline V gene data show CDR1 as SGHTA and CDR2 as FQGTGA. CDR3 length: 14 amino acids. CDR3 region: CASSAPPNTDTQYF. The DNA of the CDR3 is TGTGCCAGCAGCGCCCCCCCAAACACAGATACGCAGTATTTT.

The CDR3 sequence: CASSSPGGGDSSYGYTF. The CDR3 DNA sequence: TGTGCCAGCAGCTCCCCCGGGGGAGGGGACAGCTCCTATGGCTACACCTTC. The chain carries TRBV7-2 and TRBJ1-2; 7 bases match TRBD1. The CDR3 contains 17 residues. Germline CDR1 and CDR2: SGHTA and FQGNSA. V was clipped by 4 bases and J by 4 bases; unmatched bases: 15. Filled out from reference TRBV7-2 and TRBJ1-2, the complete variable domain reads GAGVSQSPSNKVTEKGKDVELRCDPISGHTALYWYRQSLGQGLEFLIYFQGNSAPDKSGLPSDRFSAERTGGSVSTLTIQRTQQEDSAVYLCASSSPGGGDSSYGYTFGSGTRLTVV.

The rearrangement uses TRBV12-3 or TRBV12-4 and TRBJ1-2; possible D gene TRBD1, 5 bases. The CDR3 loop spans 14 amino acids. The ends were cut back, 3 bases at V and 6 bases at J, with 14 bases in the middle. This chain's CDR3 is CASSFIVRGDGYTF. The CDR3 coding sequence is TGTGCCAGCAGTTTCATAGTTAGAGGGGATGGCTACACCTTC.

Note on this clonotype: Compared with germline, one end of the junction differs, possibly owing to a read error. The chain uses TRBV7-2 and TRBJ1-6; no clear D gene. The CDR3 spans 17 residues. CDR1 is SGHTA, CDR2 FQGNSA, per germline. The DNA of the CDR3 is TGTGCCAGCAGCTTAGTTTCCCCAAGCTCCTATAATCCACCCCTCCACTTT. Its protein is CASSLVSPSSYNPPLHF.

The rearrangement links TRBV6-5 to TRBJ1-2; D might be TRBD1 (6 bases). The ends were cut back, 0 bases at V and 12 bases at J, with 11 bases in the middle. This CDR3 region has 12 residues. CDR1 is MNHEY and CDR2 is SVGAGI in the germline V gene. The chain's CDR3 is CASSYSTGGNTF. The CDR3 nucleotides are TGTGCCAGCAGTTACTCGACAGGTGGAAACACCTTC.

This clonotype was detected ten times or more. CDR3: CAIRVSGTSGSSYEQYF. DNA of the CDR3: TGTGCCATCAGGGTTAGCGGAACTAGCGGGAGCTCCTACGAGCAGTACTTC. The chain uses TRBV10-3 and TRBJ2-7, with TRBD2 identical over 11 bases. Germline V CDR1 and CDR2: ENHRY, SYGVKD. The CDR3 sequence is 17 residues long. V lost 6 bases, J lost 0 bases, and 10 bases stayed unmatched.

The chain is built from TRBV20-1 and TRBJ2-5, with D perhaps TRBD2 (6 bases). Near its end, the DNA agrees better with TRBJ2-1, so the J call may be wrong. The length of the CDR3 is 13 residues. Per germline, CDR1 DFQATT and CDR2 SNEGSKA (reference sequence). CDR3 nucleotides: TGCAGTGCTAGAGATCCCGGGAGCTATGAGCAGTTCTTC. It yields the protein CSARDPGSYEQFF.